This TCR beta chain was recovered during a study of blood T cells in healthy people across ages. Germline CDR1 is SGDLS and CDR2 is YYNGEE. Trimming left V 4 bases short and J 0 bases short, with 14 bases between. The CDR3 spans 16 residues. With a J-beta primer mix and a sample-barcoded 5' primer, a second PCR ran roughly 7 to 11 cycles. From the 5' RACE reads, TCRdb called clonotypes with MiXCR, one entry per CDR3 protein. The data show over 300,000 distinct CDR3 sequences, approximately 52% seen once. Material for sequencing was blood. The clonotype was recovered from a man in his fifties or sixties in good health. The rearrangement joins TRBV9 to TRBJ2-4; a possible D gene is TRBD2 (5 bases). The CDR3 sequence: CASSPQPDLAKNIQYF. CDR3 sequence (DNA): TGTGCCAGCAGCCCACAGCCGGACTTAGCCAAAAACATTCAGTACTTC.